This T cell receptor beta chain was recovered during a study of beta chain features in type 1 diabetes. The overall study: All samples combined gave around 98,000,000 sorted cells for examination.

This clone has more than one count but fewer than ten. Its antigen is not known. General study points: Researchers report that Type 1 diabetes patients had moderately but significantly shorter TCRB CDR3s across all four CD4+ subsets.

The CDR3 is 13 residues long. The V segment lost 4 bases and the J segment 4 bases; nucleotides outside the gene matches: 6. Germline V gives CDR1 GTSNPN, CDR2 SVGIG (reference sequence). The isolated RNA, all of it, was reverse transcribed, so expressed TCRB transcripts were what got sequenced. Around 3.9 million reads on average were seen across naive, central memory and regulatory T cell samples. The repertoire was sequenced with immunoSEQ multiplex PCR; TCRdb's copy has only in-frame clones and lacks some. The data show about 270,000 clones, about 13% seen once. The specimen was naive CD4+ T cells from blood. This clonotype originated in a young man with type 1 diabetes. The chain uses TRBV30 and TRBJ2-7, with 8 bases fitting TRBD2. The chain's CDR3 is CAWKELAAYEQYF. The DNA of the CDR3 is TGTGCCTGGAAAGAACTAGCGGCTTACGAGCAGTACTTC.